This T cell receptor beta chain was documented in a study of human CD8 memory T cell subsets. Turning to this clonotype: Antigen: not known.

Whole-study findings and limits: This study sequenced T cell receptor beta chains only. The stem-like memory T cell repertoire shared very little with the precursor exhausted T cell repertoire.

This CDR3 is 13 amino acids long. UMI-labeled 5' RACE produced the TCR beta libraries. TCRdb reworked the 5' RACE reads into one entry per CDR3 protein, no DNA. In total, the table holds fewer than 20,000 distinct CDR3 sequences. Total RNA was taken from some 160,000 sorted CD8+ T cells, in duplicate, per subset. The genes are TRBV23-1 and TRBJ1-2; TCRdb gives TRBD1 as the D gene, but with no DNA this cannot be confirmed. TRBV23-1 is assigned to the ORF class and has an uncertain function. The sequence came from a human donor in good health. The sequenced sample was CD8+ T cells from PBMCs. This CDR3 reads CASSLDREDGYTF.